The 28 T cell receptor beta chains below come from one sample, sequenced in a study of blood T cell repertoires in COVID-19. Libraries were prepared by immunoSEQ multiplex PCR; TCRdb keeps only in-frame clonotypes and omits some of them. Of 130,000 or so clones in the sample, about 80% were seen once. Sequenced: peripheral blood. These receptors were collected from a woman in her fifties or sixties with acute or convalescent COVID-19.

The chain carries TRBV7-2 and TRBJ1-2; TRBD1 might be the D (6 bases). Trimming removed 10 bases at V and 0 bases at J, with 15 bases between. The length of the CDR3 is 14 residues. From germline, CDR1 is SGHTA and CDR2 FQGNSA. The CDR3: CATWSGQSNYGYTF. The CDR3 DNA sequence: TGTGCCACCTGGAGCGGACAGTCTAACTATGGCTACACCTTC.

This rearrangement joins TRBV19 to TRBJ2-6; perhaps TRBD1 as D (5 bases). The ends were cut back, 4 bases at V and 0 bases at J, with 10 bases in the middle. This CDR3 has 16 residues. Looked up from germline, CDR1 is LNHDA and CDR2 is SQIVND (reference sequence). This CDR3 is CASSKGDSSGANVLTF. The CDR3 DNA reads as TGTGCCAGTAGTAAAGGGGATAGCTCTGGGGCCAACGTCCTGACTTTC.

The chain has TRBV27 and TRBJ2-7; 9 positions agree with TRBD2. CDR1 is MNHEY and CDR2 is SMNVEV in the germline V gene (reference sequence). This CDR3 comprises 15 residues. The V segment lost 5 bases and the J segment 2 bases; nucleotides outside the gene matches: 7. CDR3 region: CASSLQRGATYEQYF. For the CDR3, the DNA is TGTGCCAGCAGTCTCCAGCGGGGGGCAACCTACGAGCAGTACTTC.

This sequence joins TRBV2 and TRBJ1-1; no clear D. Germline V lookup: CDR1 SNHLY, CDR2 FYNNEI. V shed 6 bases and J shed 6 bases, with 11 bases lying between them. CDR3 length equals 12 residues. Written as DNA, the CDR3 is TGTGCCAGCAGGGAGGGTGCCCCTGAAGCTTTCTTT. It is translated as CASREGAPEAFF.

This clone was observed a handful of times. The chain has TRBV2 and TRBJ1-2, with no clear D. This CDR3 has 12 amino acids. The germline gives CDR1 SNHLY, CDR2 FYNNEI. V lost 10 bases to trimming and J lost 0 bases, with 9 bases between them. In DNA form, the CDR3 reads TGTGCCACCGCCGGGACTAACTATGGCTACACCTTC. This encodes CATAGTNYGYTF. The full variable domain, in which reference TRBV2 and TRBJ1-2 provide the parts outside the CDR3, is EPEVTQTPSHQVTQMGQEVILRCVPISNHLYFYWYRQILGQKVEFLVSFYNNEISEKSEIFDDQFSVERPDGSNFTLKIRSTKLEDSAMYFCATAGTNYGYTFGSGTRLTVV.

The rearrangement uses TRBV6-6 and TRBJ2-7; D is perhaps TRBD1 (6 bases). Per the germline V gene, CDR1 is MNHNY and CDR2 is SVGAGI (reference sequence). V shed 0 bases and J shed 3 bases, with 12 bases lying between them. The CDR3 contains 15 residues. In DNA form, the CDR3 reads TGTGCCAGCAGTTACTCTGGGGGCCGTAGCTACGAGCAGTACTTC. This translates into CASSYSGGRSYEQYF.

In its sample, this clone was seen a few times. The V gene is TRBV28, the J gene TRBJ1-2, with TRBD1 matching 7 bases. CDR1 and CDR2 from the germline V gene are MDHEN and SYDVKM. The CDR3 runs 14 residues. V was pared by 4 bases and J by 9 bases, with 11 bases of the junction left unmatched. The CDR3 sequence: CASSSIHAGGSYTF. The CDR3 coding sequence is TGTGCCAGCAGTTCGATCCACGCAGGGGGAAGCTACACCTTC.

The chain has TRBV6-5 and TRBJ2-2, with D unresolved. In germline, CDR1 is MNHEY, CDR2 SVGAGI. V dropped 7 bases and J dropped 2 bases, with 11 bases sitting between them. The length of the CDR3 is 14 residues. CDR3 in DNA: TGTGCCAGCACCCCAACAGTTAACACCGGGGAGCTGTTTTTT. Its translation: CASTPTVNTGELFF.

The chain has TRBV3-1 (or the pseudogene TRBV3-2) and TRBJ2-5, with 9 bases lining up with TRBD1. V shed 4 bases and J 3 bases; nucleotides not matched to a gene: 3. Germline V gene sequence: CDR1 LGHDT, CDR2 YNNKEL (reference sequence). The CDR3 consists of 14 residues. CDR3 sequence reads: CASSPGTGKETQYF. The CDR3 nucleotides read TGTGCCAGCAGCCCCGGGACAGGGAAAGAGACCCAGTACTTC.

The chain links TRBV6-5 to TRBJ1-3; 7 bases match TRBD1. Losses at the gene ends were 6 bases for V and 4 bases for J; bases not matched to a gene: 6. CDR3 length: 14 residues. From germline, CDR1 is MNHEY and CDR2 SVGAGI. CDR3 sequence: CASRRGLEGNTIYF. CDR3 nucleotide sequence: TGTGCCAGCAGGAGGGGGCTAGAGGGAAACACCATATATTTT.

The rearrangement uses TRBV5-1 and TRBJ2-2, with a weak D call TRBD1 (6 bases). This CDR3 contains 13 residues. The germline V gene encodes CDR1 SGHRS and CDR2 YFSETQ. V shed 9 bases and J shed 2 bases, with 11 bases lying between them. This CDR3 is CAIGDTNTGELFF. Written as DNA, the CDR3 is TGCGCCATAGGGGACACCAACACCGGGGAGCTGTTTTTT.

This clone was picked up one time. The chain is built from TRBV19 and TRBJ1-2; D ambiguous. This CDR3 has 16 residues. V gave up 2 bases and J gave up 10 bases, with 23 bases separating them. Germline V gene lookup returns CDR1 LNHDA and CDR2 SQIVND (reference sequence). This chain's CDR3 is CASSIPQFAGGGSYTF. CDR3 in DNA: TGTGCCAGTAGTATACCCCAGTTTGCAGGCGGCGGGTCCTACACCTTC. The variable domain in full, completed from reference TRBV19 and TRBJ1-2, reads DGGITQSPKYLFRKEGQNVTLSCEQNLNHDAMYWYRQDPGQGLRLIYYSQIVNDFQKGDIAEGYSVSREKKESFPLTVTSAQKNPTAFYLCASSIPQFAGGGSYTFGSGTRLTVV.

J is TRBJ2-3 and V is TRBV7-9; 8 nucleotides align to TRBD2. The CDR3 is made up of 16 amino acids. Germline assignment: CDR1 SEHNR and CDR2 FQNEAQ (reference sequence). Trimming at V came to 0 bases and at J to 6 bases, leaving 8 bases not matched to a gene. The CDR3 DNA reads TGTGCCAGCAGCTTAGCAAGCGGGGGAACTTGGGATACGCAGTATTTT. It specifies CASSLASGGTWDTQYF.

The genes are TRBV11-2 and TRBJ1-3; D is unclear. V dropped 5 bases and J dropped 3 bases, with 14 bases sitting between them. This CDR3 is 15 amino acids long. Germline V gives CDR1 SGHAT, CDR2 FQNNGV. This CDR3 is CASSAQSANGNTIYF. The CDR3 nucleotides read TGTGCCAGCAGCGCTCAGAGCGCTAATGGAAACACCATATATTTT.

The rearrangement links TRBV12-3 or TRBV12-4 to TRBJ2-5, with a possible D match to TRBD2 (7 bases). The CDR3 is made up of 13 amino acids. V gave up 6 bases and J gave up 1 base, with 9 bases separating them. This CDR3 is CASSRGAQETQYF. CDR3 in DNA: TGTGCCAGCAGCCGGGGGGCCCAAGAGACCCAGTACTTC.

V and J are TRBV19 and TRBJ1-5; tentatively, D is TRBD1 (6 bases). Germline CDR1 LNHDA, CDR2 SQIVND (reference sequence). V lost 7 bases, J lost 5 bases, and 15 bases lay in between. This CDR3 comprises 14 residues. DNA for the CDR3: TGTGCCAGTACTCTGGGCAGGGGTCATCAGCCCCAGCATTTT. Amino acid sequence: CASTLGRGHQPQHF. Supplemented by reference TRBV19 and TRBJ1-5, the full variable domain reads DGGITQSPKYLFRKEGQNVTLSCEQNLNHDAMYWYRQDPGQGLRLIYYSQIVNDFQKGDIAEGYSVSREKKESFPLTVTSAQKNPTAFYLCASTLGRGHQPQHFGDGTRLSIL.

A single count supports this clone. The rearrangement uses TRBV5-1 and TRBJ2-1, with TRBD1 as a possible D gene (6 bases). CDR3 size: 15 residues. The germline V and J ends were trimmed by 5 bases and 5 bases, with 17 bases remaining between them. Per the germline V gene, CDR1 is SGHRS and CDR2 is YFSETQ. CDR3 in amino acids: CASRYGGQPNNEQFF. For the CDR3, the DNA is TGCGCCAGCAGGTATGGCGGACAGCCAAACAATGAGCAGTTCTTC.

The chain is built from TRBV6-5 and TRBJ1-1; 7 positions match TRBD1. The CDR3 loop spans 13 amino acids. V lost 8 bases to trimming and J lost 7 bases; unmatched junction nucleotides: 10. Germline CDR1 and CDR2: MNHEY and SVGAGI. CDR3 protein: CASHLQGIDEAFF. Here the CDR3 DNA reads TGTGCCAGCCATCTACAGGGGATCGATGAAGCTTTCTTT.

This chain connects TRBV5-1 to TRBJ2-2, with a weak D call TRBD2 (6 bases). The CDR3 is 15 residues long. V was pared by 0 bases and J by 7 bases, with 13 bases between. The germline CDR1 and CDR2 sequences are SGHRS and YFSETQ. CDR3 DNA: TGCGCCAGCAGCTTGGCCGGAGGGAGGAACGGGGAGCTGTTTTTT. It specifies CASSLAGGRNGELFF.

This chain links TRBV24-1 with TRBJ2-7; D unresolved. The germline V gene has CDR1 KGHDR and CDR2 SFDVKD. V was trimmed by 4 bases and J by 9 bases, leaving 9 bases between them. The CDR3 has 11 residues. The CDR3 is CATSEGVGQYF. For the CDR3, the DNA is TGTGCCACCAGTGAGGGCGTTGGGCAGTACTTC.

CDR3 nucleotide sequence: TGTGCCAGCATCCCCGGGACAACGAACACTGAAGCTTTCTTT. It codes for CASIPGTTNTEAFF. The chain recombines TRBV6-6 with TRBJ1-1; D might be TRBD1 (6 bases). Germline values: CDR1 MNHNY, CDR2 SVGAGI (reference sequence). The CDR3 sequence is 14 residues long. Trimming took 7 bases from V and 1 from J, leaving 13 bases between them.

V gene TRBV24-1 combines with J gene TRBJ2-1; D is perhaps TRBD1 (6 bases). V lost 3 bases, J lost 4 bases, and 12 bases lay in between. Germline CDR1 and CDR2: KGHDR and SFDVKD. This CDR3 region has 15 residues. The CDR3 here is CATSDKTGPYNEQFF. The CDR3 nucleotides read TGTGCCACCAGTGATAAGACAGGACCTTACAATGAGCAGTTCTTC.

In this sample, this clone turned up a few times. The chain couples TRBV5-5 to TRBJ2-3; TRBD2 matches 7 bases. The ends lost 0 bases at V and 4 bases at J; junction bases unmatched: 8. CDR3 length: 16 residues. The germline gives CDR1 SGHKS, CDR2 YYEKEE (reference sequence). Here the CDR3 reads CASSLGSGGSADTQYF. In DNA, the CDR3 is TGTGCCAGCAGCTTGGGGTCGGGGGGATCAGCAGATACGCAGTATTTT.

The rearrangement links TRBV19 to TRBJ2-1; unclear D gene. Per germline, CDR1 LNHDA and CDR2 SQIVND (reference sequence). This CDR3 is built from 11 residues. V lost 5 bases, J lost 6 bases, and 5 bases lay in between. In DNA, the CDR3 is TGTGCCAGTAGTTGGAGCAATGAGCAGTTCTTC. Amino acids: CASSWSNEQFF.

The CDR3, as DNA: TGTGCCAGTACAGGGGACAGGGGCTATGGCTACACCTTC. This translates into CASTGDRGYGYTF. This chain links TRBV19 with TRBJ1-2; TRBD1 matches at 10 bases. V lost 7 bases and J lost 4; bases outside the gene matches: 3. This CDR3 region has 13 residues. Per germline, CDR1 LNHDA and CDR2 SQIVND (reference sequence).

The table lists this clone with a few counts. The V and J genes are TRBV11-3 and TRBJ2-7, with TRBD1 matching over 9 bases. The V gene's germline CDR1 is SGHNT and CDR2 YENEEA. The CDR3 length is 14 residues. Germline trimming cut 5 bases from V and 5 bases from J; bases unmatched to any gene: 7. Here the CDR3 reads CASSPTGGVNEQYF. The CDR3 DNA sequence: TGTGCCAGCAGCCCAACAGGGGGCGTAAACGAGCAGTACTTC.

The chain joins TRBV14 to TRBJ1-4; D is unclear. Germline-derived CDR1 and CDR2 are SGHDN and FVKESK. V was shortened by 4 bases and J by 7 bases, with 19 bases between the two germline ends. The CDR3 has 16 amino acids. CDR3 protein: CASSPHSGKEGEKLFF. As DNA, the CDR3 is TGTGCCAGCAGCCCTCACTCGGGAAAGGAGGGTGAAAAACTGTTTTTT.

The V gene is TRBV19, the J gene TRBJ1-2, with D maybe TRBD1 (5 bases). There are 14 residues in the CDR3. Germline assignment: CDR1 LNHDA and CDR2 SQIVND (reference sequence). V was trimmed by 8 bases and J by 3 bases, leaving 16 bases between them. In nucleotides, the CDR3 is TGTGCCAGTCGTTACTCGCTGGGGCACTATGGCTACACCTTC. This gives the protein CASRYSLGHYGYTF.